Listed below are T cell receptor beta chains from one sample, sequenced in a study of blood T cell repertoires in COVID-19. Some clones are missing from TCRdb's copy, which holds only in-frame ones; the method was immunoSEQ multiplex PCR. The sample includes about 290,000 clones, 89% seen only once; the top ten take approximately 1.5%. Sequenced input: PBMCs or T cells enriched from blood (not recorded which). The receptors come from a woman between 40 and 55 years old who had recovered from COVID-19. Both conserved end residues are part of each CDR3. Each record gives: J gene, clone size, V gene, D gene, CDR3 DNA, CDR3 protein. D genes are given only for firm matches. Clone size is given for some rows only: seen once, a few or many times, or a class if the clone is expanded.

j_call: TRBJ2-2; clone_size: few; v_call: TRBV10-3; d_call: TRBD2; cdr3_nt: TGTGCCATCAGTGATCTAGCGGGAGCCGGGGAGCTGTTTTTT; cdr3_aa: CAISDLAGAGELFF
j_call: TRBJ1-2; clone_size: -; v_call: TRBV7-2; d_call: -; cdr3_nt: TGTGCCAGCAGCTTCACCAGGGGTGGCTATGGCTACACCTTC; cdr3_aa: CASSFTRGGYGYTF
j_call: TRBJ2-2; clone_size: -; v_call: TRBV5-1; d_call: TRBD1; cdr3_nt: TGCGCCAGCAGCTTTACAGGGGCCGGGGAGCTGTTTTTT; cdr3_aa: CASSFTGAGELFF
j_call: TRBJ2-3; clone_size: -; v_call: TRBV12-3/TRBV12-4; d_call: -; cdr3_nt: TGTGCCAGCGGGGGGACTAGCACAGATACGCAGTATTTT; cdr3_aa: CASGGTSTDTQYF
j_call: TRBJ1-5; clone_size: -; v_call: TRBV2; d_call: TRBD1; cdr3_nt: TGTGCCAGCAACAAAGACAGGGGTCCCAATCAGCCCCAGCATTTT; cdr3_aa: CASNKDRGPNQPQHF
j_call: TRBJ1-5; clone_size: -; v_call: TRBV6-1; d_call: -; cdr3_nt: TGTGCCAGCAGTGAAAACAGGGATGATCAGCCCCAGCATTTT; cdr3_aa: CASSENRDDQPQHF
j_call: TRBJ1-3; clone_size: -; v_call: TRBV2; d_call: TRBD1; cdr3_nt: TGTGCCAGCAGGCCGGGACAGGACTTTGGAAACACCATATATTTT; cdr3_aa: CASRPGQDFGNTIYF
j_call: TRBJ2-3; clone_size: once; v_call: TRBV9; d_call: -; cdr3_nt: TGTGCCAGCAGCCCGACAGGAGTAGGGTCAGATACGCAGTATTTT; cdr3_aa: CASSPTGVGSDTQYF
j_call: TRBJ1-5; clone_size: -; v_call: TRBV6-1; d_call: TRBD1; cdr3_nt: TGTGCCAGCAGTGAACTCCACAGGGGGCGAGGCAATCAGCCCCAGCATTTT; cdr3_aa: CASSELHRGRGNQPQHF
j_call: TRBJ1-2; clone_size: -; v_call: TRBV19; d_call: TRBD1; cdr3_nt: TGTGCCAGTAGTCTCCGTCCTGAGACAGGGGGAGGTGGCTACACCTTC; cdr3_aa: CASSLRPETGGGGYTF
j_call: TRBJ2-6; clone_size: once; v_call: TRBV7-9; d_call: TRBD1; cdr3_nt: TGTGCCAGCACCCCGGGACAGGGGGAGTCAGGGGCCAACGTCCTGACTTTC; cdr3_aa: CASTPGQGESGANVLTF
j_call: TRBJ1-2; clone_size: -; v_call: TRBV5-1; d_call: TRBD1; cdr3_nt: TGCGCCAGCAGCTGGGGACAGTCCGGGGGCTACACCTTC; cdr3_aa: CASSWGQSGGYTF
j_call: TRBJ1-3; clone_size: -; v_call: TRBV30; d_call: -; cdr3_nt: TGTGCCTCACGGGGTGGAAACACCATATATTTT; cdr3_aa: CASRGGNTIYF
j_call: TRBJ2-5; clone_size: -; v_call: TRBV10-3; d_call: TRBD2; cdr3_nt: TGTGCCATCAGGGACCTAAGCGGGAGCGGGGAGACCCAGTACTTC; cdr3_aa: CAIRDLSGSGETQYF
j_call: TRBJ2-5; clone_size: -; v_call: TRBV21-1; d_call: -; cdr3_nt: TGTGCCAGCAGCAAAGCGGCGGATGCGGAGACCCAGTACTTC; cdr3_aa: CASSKAADAETQYF
j_call: TRBJ1-2; clone_size: -; v_call: TRBV6-5; d_call: TRBD1; cdr3_nt: TGTGCCAGCGCTACGGGACAGGGCTCCTATGGCTACACCTTC; cdr3_aa: CASATGQGSYGYTF